This T cell receptor beta chain originates from a study of blood T cell repertoires in COVID-19. Study information: Acute-phase and convalescent COVID-19 samples originated in the United States, Italy and Spain. PBMCs, B-cell-depleted T cells, or T cells provided the cDNA or gDNA that made up the material.

Per the authors' pipeline: Using reference gene primer amplification, nucleated cell counts were estimated. The table came from immunoSEQ multiplex PCR; TCRdb's copy has only in-frame clones and leaves some out. V, J and clone size reflect that table, while D and trimming were determined from the DNA. The sample lists roughly 45,000 clones; 90% were seen once. V was trimmed by 7 bases and J by 7 bases, leaving 22 bases between them. The germline V gene has CDR1 SGHTA and CDR2 FQGTGA. The CDR3 has 15 residues. Sequencing was done on a sample of peripheral blood. The sequence came from a man between 65 and 79 years old with active COVID-19. V is TRBV7-3 and J is TRBJ1-2; D is perhaps TRBD1 (6 bases). This chain's CDR3 is CASTRGGSGEVGYTF. The CDR3, as DNA: TGTGCCAGCACACGCGGGGGCAGTGGAGAGGTTGGCTACACCTTC.